The TCR beta chain described here comes from a study of T cells in Graves' hyperthyroidism and ophthalmopathy (dated by TCRdb to between 2018 and 2021). Regarding the study in general: Peripheral blood was sampled at the time of initial diagnosis, prior to any treatment. To identify distinguishing TCR V-J signatures, a discovery cohort of about 95 patients was used, comprising roughly 45 with Graves' ophthalmopathy and around 60 with stable Graves' hyperthyroidism. Prospective prediction of ophthalmopathy was tested in an independent validation cohort of approximately 18 hyperthyroidism patients and around 16 patients who later progressed to ophthalmopathy. The 75 to 100 discovery patients were randomly split 7:3 into training and test sets. In more than five Graves' hyperthyroidism patients, the study also compared T-cell repertoires from thyroid tissue with T-cell repertoires from blood. After sampling, hyperthyroidism patients received methimazole starting at 30 mg daily, and ophthalmopathy patients received high-dose intravenous methylprednisolone. The paper describes TCR Vbeta CDR3 sequencing of 120 to 150 peripheral blood samples, made up of 43 ophthalmopathy patients, some 76 hyperthyroidism patients and roughly 17 progressor patients. What the research found in general, with its limitations: Blood samples also contained most of the expanded thyroid clonotypes (frequency above 0.001), which suggests that blood repertoires may reflect thyroid immune responses. No statistical method was used to fix the sample size in advance, and group allocation was not hidden from the investigators. In cross-validation, a model built on a 13 V-J signature told ophthalmopathy apart from stable hyperthyroidism with about 90% sensitivity and 81% to 82% specificity, and in testing the same model reached 80%/75%. In validation, the model predicted progression to ophthalmopathy a median of about 6 months before onset, with about 67% sensitivity and almost 75% specificity.

Stable Graves' hyperthyroidism was defined as no progression to ophthalmopathy during 18 months of follow-up. Hyperthyroidism patients were aged 18 to 65 years and newly diagnosed, with disease duration of less than 2 months. The study excluded patients with uncontrolled infections, other autoimmune diseases, pregnancy or lactation. Clinical symptoms, serum thyroxine and TRAb, thyroid ultrasound, and orbital computed tomography formed the basis for the diagnoses. PBMCs were separated from roughly 10 ml of fresh peripheral blood using Ficoll-Paque density gradient centrifugation. Total RNA was extracted with Trizol reagent, and quality was checked on an Agilent 2100 Bioanalyzer. This clonotype was seen many times. Its cognate antigen has yet to be identified. The input lacks base qualities; no much larger clone sits a single base away. The TCR beta CDR3 regions were amplified from the RNA transcripts. The TCR CDR3 was subjected to a first round of RT-PCR using the HTBI primer set and the Qiagen OneStep RT-PCR kit. Libraries were constructed in a second round of multiplex PCR, after which size selection and purification were carried out. Sequencing of the libraries was done on an Illumina HiSeq2000 using paired-end 100 bp reads. The published analysis was carried out like this. Raw data were processed with SOAPnuke, discarding reads with adapters, uncalled bases, mean Phred below 15, or no exact constant-primer or identifier match. COPE v1.2.5 was used to merge the high-quality paired reads, and each unique nucleotide sequence was defined as a clonotype. MiTCR v1.1 was used to align the clonotypes against IMGT TRBV, TRBD and TRBJ reference segments. Only V-J combinations with frequency above 0.0001, covering approximately 99% of repertoires, were analysed. The TCS score was defined as the ratio of F50 (clonal expansion) to E x V (chaos), calculated using BLOSUM62-based TCRdist between CDR3 peptides within each V-J. Welch's t-statistics and random forest reduced roughly 500 V-J features to 13, which were used in a naive Bayes classifier (R e1071). The raw public data were reprocessed by TCRdb itself: fastp quality trimming at Q25, MiXCR clonotype calling, in-frame beta chains only. Here each entry gathers all rows of one CDR3 protein and keeps the most common genes and DNA. These V and J calls rely on TCRdb rather than the paper's analysis. The sample table contains around 190,000 distinct CDR3 sequences; only one count was recorded for about 15% of them. The ten largest clonotypes hold about half of the sample.

Germline trimming: 5 bases from V, 8 bases from J; junction bases outside gene matches: 15. As encoded in the germline V gene (reference sequence), CDR1 is MNHEY while CDR2 is SMNVEV. The cysteine opens and the phenylalanine closes a CDR3 of 16 amino acids. Of all the DNA, just the CDR3 is kept, 48 bases in frame from base 1. The sequence joins TRBV27 to TRBJ2-1, and TRBD1 matches 7 of the central bases. The clonotype originates from a woman between 45 and 60 years old with Graves' hyperthyroidism. Sequenced input: blood. The sequence in DNA is TGTGCCAGCAGTCCCCGGACAGGAGTCCTTCACGATGAGCAGTTCTTC. Its amino acids are CASSPRTGVLHDEQFF.